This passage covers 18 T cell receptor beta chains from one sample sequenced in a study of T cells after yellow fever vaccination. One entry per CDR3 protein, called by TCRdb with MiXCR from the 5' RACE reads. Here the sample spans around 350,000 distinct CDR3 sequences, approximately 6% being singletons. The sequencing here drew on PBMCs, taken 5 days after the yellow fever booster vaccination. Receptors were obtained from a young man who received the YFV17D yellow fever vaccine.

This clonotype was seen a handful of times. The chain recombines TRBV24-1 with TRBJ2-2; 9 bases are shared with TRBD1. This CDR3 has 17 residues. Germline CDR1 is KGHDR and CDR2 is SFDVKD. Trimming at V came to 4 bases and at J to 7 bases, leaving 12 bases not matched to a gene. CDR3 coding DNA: TGTGCCACCAGTGACACCCGGACAGGGGAGAATGGCGGGGAGCTGTTTTTT. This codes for CATSDTRTGENGGELFF.

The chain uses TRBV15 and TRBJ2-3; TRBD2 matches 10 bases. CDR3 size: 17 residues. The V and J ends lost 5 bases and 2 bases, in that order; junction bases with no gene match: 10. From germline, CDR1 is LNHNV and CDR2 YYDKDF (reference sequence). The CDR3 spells CATSLMNSGRITDTQYF. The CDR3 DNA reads TGTGCCACCAGCCTGATGAATAGCGGGAGGATCACAGATACGCAGTATTTT.

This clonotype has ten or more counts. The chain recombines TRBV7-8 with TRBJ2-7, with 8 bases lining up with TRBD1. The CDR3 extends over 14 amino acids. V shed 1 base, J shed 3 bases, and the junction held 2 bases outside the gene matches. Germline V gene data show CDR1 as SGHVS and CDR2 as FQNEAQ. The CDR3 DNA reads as TGTGCCAGCAGCTTAGTACAGGGGGGCTACGAGCAGTACTTC. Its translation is CASSLVQGGYEQYF.

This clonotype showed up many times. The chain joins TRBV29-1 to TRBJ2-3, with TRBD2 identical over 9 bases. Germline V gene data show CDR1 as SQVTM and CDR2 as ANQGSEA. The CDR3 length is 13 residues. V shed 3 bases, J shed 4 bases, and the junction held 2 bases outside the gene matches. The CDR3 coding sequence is TGCAGCGTTGATGTAGCGGGAGCAGATACGCAGTATTTT. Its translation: CSVDVAGADTQYF.

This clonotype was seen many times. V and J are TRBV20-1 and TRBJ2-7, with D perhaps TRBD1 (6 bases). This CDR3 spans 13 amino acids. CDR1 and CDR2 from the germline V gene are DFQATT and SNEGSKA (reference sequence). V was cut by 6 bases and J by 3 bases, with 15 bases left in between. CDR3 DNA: TGCAGTGCCCTAATATGGGACAACTACGAGCAGTACTTC. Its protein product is CSALIWDNYEQYF.

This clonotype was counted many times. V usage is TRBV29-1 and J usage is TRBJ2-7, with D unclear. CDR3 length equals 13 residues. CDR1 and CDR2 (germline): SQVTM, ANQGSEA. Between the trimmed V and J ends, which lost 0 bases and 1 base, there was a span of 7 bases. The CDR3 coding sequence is TGCAGCGTTGAAGATCGTGCGTCCTACGAGCAGTACTTC. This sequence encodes CSVEDRASYEQYF.

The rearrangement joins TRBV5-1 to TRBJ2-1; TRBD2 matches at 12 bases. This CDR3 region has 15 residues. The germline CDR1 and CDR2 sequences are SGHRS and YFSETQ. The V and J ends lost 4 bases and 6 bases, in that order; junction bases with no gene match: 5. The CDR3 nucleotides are TGCGCCAGCAGCGTTACGGGACTAGCGGGCAATGAGCAGTTCTTC. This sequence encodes CASSVTGLAGNEQFF.

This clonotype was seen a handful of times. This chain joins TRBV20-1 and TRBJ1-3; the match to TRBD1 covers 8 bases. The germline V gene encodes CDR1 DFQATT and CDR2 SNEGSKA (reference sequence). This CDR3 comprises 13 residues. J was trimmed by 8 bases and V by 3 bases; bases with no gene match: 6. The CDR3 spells CSASWTGRHTIYF. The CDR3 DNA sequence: TGCAGTGCTAGTTGGACAGGGCGGCACACCATATATTTT.

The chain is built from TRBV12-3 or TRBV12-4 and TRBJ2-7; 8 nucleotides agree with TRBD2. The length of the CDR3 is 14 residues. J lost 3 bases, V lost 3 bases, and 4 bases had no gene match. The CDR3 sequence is CASSFRAGDYEQYF. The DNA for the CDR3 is TGTGCCAGCAGTTTTCGAGCGGGAGACTACGAGCAGTACTTC.

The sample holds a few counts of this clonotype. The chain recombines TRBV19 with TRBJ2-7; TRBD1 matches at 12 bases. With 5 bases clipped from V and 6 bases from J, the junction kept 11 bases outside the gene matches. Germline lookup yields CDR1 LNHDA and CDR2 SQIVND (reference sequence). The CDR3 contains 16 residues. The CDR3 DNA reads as TGTGCCAGTAGTTACAATTCCGGGACAGGGGGCCGCGAGCAGTACTTC. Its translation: CASSYNSGTGGREQYF.

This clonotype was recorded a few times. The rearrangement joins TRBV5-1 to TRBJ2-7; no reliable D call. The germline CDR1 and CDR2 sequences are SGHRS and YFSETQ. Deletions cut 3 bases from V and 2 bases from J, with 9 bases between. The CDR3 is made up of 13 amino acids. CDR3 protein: CASSWTAAYEQYF. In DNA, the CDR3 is TGCGCCAGCAGCTGGACCGCGGCCTACGAGCAGTACTTC.

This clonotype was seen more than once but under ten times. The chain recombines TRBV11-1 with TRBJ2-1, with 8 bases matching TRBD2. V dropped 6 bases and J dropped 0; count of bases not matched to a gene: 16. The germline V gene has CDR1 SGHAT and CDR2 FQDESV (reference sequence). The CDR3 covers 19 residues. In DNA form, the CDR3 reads TGTGCCAGCAGGGGGTGGAGACTTCTAGCGGGTAGCTCCTACAATGAGCAGTTCTTC. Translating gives CASRGWRLLAGSSYNEQFF.

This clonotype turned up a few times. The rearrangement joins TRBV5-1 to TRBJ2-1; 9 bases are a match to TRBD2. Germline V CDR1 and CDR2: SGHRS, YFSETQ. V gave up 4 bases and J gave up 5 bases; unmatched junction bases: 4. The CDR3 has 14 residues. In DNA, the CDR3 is TGCGCCAGCAGCAGGGGACTAGCAGACAATGAGCAGTTCTTC. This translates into CASSRGLADNEQFF.

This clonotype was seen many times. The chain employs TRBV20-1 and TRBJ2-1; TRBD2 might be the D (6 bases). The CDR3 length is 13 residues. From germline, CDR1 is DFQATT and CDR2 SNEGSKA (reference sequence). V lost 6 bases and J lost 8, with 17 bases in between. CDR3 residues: CSAAKQGLYEQFF. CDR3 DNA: TGCAGTGCCGCCAAGCAGGGACTTTATGAGCAGTTCTTC.

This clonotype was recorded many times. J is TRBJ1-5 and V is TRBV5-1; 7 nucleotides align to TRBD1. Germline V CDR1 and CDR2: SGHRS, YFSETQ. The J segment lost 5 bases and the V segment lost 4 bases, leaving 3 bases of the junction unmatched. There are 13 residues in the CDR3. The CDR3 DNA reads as TGCGCCAGCAGCATTGACAGGGATCAGCCCCAGCATTTT. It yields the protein CASSIDRDQPQHF.

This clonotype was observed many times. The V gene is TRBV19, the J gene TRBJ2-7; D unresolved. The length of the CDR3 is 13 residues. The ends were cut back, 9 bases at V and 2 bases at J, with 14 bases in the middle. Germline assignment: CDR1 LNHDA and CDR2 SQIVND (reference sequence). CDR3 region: CASSDGVTYEQYF. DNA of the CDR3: TGTGCCAGCTCTGATGGCGTGACCTACGAGCAGTACTTC. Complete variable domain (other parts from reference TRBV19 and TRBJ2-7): DGGITQSPKYLFRKEGQNVTLSCEQNLNHDAMYWYRQDPGQGLRLIYYSQIVNDFQKGDIAEGYSVSREKKESFPLTVTSAQKNPTAFYLCASSDGVTYEQYFGPGTRLTVT.

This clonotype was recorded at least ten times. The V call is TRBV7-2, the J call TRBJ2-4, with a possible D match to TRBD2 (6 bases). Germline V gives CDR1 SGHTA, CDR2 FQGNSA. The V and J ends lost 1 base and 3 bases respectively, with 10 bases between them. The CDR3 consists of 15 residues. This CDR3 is CASSLVGGGKNIQYF. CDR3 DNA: TGTGCCAGCAGCTTAGTGGGGGGTGGCAAAAACATTCAGTACTTC.

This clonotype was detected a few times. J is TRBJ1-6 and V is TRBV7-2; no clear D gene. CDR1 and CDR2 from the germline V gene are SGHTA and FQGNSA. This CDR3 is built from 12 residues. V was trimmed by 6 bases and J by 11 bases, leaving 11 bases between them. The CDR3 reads CASRAAMAPLHF. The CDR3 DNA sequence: TGTGCCAGCAGGGCTGCGATGGCACCCCTCCACTTT.